The 20 T cell receptor beta chains below were found in one sample sequenced in a study of T cell repertoires in cytomegalovirus infection. TCRdb called the reads again in MiXCR, with one record for every CDR3 protein. Counted here are 250,000 or so distinct CDR3 sequences, around 12% occurring once; the ten biggest clones make up 1.5% to 2%. Material: PBMCs. Receptors were obtained from a human donor in good health (CMV status not recorded). Some clones in this sample may be carry-over from other donors' samples.

This clonotype was recorded at least ten times. This sequence joins TRBV5-1 and TRBJ2-7; D may be TRBD1 (6 bases). Germline V gene data show CDR1 as SGHRS and CDR2 as YFSETQ. The CDR3 runs to 12 residues. The V end lost 5 bases, the J end lost 2 bases, and 8 bases lay between the germline ends. The chain's CDR3 is CASSGQTYEQYF. In nucleotides, the CDR3 is TGCGCCAGCAGTGGACAGACCTACGAGCAGTACTTC.

V is TRBV19 and J is TRBJ2-3, with D tentatively TRBD1 (5 bases). Germline loops: CDR1 LNHDA, CDR2 SQIVND (reference sequence). CDR3 length equals 17 residues. Trimming shortened V by 3 bases and J by 3 bases, and 19 bases separated the two germline ends. The CDR3 nucleotides read TGTGCCAGTAGTATTATCCAGGGAACACGCCGGACAGATACGCAGTATTTT. Residues: CASSIIQGTRRTDTQYF.

This clonotype was observed at least ten times. The CDR3 nucleotides read TGTGCCAGCAGCTCACTAGCGGGAGGTCGGGTAATGAATGAGCAGTTCTTC. Protein: CASSSLAGGRVMNEQFF. This chain connects TRBV11-2 to TRBJ2-1; 12 bases are a match to TRBD2. Unmatched junction bases numbered 11, after V lost 4 bases and J lost 7 bases. Germline assignment: CDR1 SGHAT and CDR2 FQNNGV. The CDR3 contains 17 residues.

The chain recombines TRBV10-3 with TRBJ1-1; D call uncertain. Germline V gene lookup returns CDR1 ENHRY and CDR2 SYGVKD. The CDR3 has 13 amino acids. The V end was cut by 4 bases, the J end by 3 bases, with 9 bases between. The CDR3 loop is CAISVDLYTEAFF. CDR3 DNA: TGTGCCATCAGTGTAGACTTGTACACTGAAGCTTTCTTT.

This rearrangement joins TRBV19 to TRBJ2-1; D not certain. The CDR3 is made up of 14 amino acids. Germline assignment: CDR1 LNHDA and CDR2 SQIVND (reference sequence). The V and J ends lost 6 bases and 0 bases respectively, with 9 bases between them. CDR3 coding DNA: TGTGCCAGTAGATCGAAAAGCTCCTACAATGAGCAGTTCTTC. Translated, it gives CASRSKSSYNEQFF.

In this sample, this clonotype turned up a few times. The rearrangement joins TRBV20-1 to TRBJ2-3, with 11 bases that match TRBD2. Germline loops: CDR1 DFQATT, CDR2 SNEGSKA (reference sequence). This CDR3 is built from 16 residues. V gave up 0 bases and J gave up 3 bases; unmatched junction bases: 5. CDR3: CSARDPTSGVTDTQYF. The CDR3 nucleotides read TGCAGTGCTAGAGACCCGACTAGCGGGGTAACAGATACGCAGTATTTT.

This clonotype has ten or more counts. The rearrangement uses TRBV7-8 and TRBJ1-2; D is undetermined. V dropped 2 bases and J dropped 8 bases, with 9 bases sitting between them. This CDR3 is built from 12 residues. Germline loops: CDR1 SGHVS, CDR2 FQNEAQ. The CDR3 region is CASSLKGNGYTF. Written as DNA, the CDR3 is TGTGCCAGCAGCTTAAAAGGGAACGGCTACACCTTC.

This clonotype was detected many times. The V call is TRBV7-2, the J call TRBJ2-7; D is unresolved. CDR1 and CDR2 from the germline V gene are SGHTA and FQGNSA. The length of the CDR3 is 14 residues. Trimming left V 2 bases short and J 4 bases short, with 12 bases between. The CDR3 reads CASSLSTASYEQYF. The DNA for the CDR3 is TGTGCCAGCAGCTTAAGTACAGCCAGTTACGAGCAGTACTTC. The variable domain in full, completed from reference TRBV7-2 and TRBJ2-7, reads GAGVSQSPSNKVTEKGKDVELRCDPISGHTALYWYRQSLGQGLEFLIYFQGNSAPDKSGLPSDRFSAERTGGSVSTLTIQRTQQEDSAVYLCASSLSTASYEQYFGPGTRLTVT.

This clonotype has a count of ten or more. V is TRBV10-3 and J is TRBJ2-1; 8 bases fit TRBD1. With 3 bases clipped from V and 5 bases from J, the junction kept 6 bases outside the gene matches. The CDR3 loop spans 15 amino acids. Germline-derived CDR1 and CDR2 are ENHRY and SYGVKD. The CDR3 DNA sequence: TGTGCCATCAGTGAATCCAGGACAGGGAACAATGAGCAGTTCTTC. As protein: CAISESRTGNNEQFF.

This clonotype was seen repeatedly, ten times or more. The chain carries TRBV19 and TRBJ1-1; D is possibly TRBD1 (5 bases). The CDR3 covers 14 residues. V was clipped by 5 bases and J by 1 base, with 11 bases between them. The germline V gene has CDR1 LNHDA and CDR2 SQIVND (reference sequence). CDR3 region: CASSGPGRNTEAFF. CDR3 nucleotide sequence: TGTGCCAGTAGTGGTCCGGGGCGGAACACTGAAGCTTTCTTT.

The chain combines TRBV29-1 with TRBJ2-3, with 8 bases that match TRBD2. V gave up 2 bases and J gave up 7 bases; unmatched junction bases: 8. Germline V CDR1 and CDR2: SQVTM, ANQGSEA. This CDR3 is 14 amino acids long. CDR3 sequence: CSVEWLAGVNTQYF. CDR3 nucleotide sequence: TGCAGCGTTGAATGGCTAGCGGGCGTCAATACGCAGTATTTT.

Many counts were recorded for this clonotype. This chain joins TRBV7-2 and TRBJ1-1, with no clear D. The V gene's germline CDR1 is SGHTA and CDR2 FQGNSA. Trimming took off 1 base at V and 3 bases at J, with 9 bases between the two ends. The CDR3 has 14 residues. Here the CDR3 reads CASSLVAQHTEAFF. As DNA, the CDR3 is TGTGCCAGCAGCTTAGTGGCGCAGCACACTGAAGCTTTCTTT.

The table lists this clonotype with many counts. This chain links TRBV10-3 with TRBJ1-2; 8 nucleotides agree with TRBD1. CDR1 ENHRY and CDR2 SYGVKD come from the germline V gene. V was clipped by 10 bases and J by 4 bases; unmatched bases: 14. CDR3 length: 15 amino acids. The CDR3 sequence is CATKESGGLSYGYTF. The CDR3 DNA follows: TGTGCCACCAAGGAATCAGGGGGCTTGAGCTATGGCTACACCTTC.

V and J are TRBV10-3 and TRBJ2-1, with 9 bases aligning to TRBD2. Looked up from germline, CDR1 is ENHRY and CDR2 is SYGVKD. The CDR3 loop spans 16 amino acids. The ends lost 3 bases at V and 0 bases at J; junction bases unmatched: 3. The CDR3 nucleotides are TGTGCCATCAGTGAAGGCGGGGGGGCCTCCTACAATGAGCAGTTCTTC. Amino acids: CAISEGGGASYNEQFF.

This clonotype appeared many times. The CDR3 DNA reads as TGTGCCAGCAGCTGGAACCCGAGCACAGATACGCAGTATTTT. Its translation is CASSWNPSTDTQYF. The V and J genes are TRBV7-2 and TRBJ2-3; D is unclear. Germline-derived CDR1 and CDR2 are SGHTA and FQGNSA. Trimming left V 4 bases short and J 0 bases short, with 8 bases between. This CDR3 is built from 14 residues.

The chain carries TRBV29-1 and TRBJ1-4; D not resolved. The CDR3 contains 12 residues. Germline CDR1 is SQVTM and CDR2 is ANQGSEA. V dropped 4 bases and J dropped 6 bases, with 9 bases sitting between them. CDR3 loop: CSVGGLDEKLFF. CDR3 coding DNA: TGCAGCGTTGGAGGGTTGGATGAAAAACTGTTTTTT. Full variable domain (rest looked up from reference TRBV29-1 and TRBJ1-4): SAVISQKPSRDICQRGTSLTIQCQVDSQVTMMFWYRQQPGQSLTLIATANQGSEATYESGFVIDKFPISRPNLTFSTLTVSNMSPEDSSIYLCSVGGLDEKLFFGSGTQLSVL.

This clonotype occurred many times. CDR3 in amino acids: CASSLRGTEGSEQYF. Written as DNA, the CDR3 is TGTGCCAGCAGCTTACGCGGGACCGAGGGTTCCGAGCAGTACTTC. The chain combines TRBV11-2 with TRBJ2-7; D may be TRBD2 (6 bases). The germline gives CDR1 SGHAT, CDR2 FQNNGV. The V end lost 2 bases, the J end lost 6 bases, and 17 bases lay between the germline ends. The CDR3 contains 15 residues. Filled out from reference TRBV11-2 and TRBJ2-7, the complete variable domain reads EAGVAQSPRYKIIEKRQSVAFWCNPISGHATLYWYQQILGQGPKLLIQFQNNGVVDDSQLPKDRFSAERLKGVDSTLKIQPAKLEDSAVYLCASSLRGTEGSEQYFGPGTRLTVT.

This clonotype was found many times. V is TRBV7-9 and J is TRBJ2-1, with D uncertain. CDR1 and CDR2 from the germline V gene are SEHNR and FQNEAQ (reference sequence). The CDR3 consists of 14 residues. Trimming left V 7 bases short and J 5 bases short, with 15 bases between. The CDR3 spells CASILRNNDNEQFF. The CDR3 DNA follows: TGTGCCAGCATCCTACGGAACAATGACAATGAGCAGTTCTTC.

This clonotype came up many times. The rearrangement links TRBV7-2 to TRBJ2-5; 7 nucleotides align to TRBD2. Trimming at V came to 1 base and at J to 5 bases, leaving 4 bases not matched to a gene. Germline V gene data show CDR1 as SGHTA and CDR2 as FQGNSA. The CDR3 loop spans 14 amino acids. In DNA form, the CDR3 reads TGTGCCAGCAGCTTAGGGAGGGGAGGGGAGACCCAGTACTTC. Translation: CASSLGRGGETQYF.

This clonotype was observed many times. The chain couples TRBV7-9 to TRBJ2-7; D uncertain. Trimming shortened V by 3 bases and J by 1 base, and 13 bases separated the two germline ends. The V gene's germline CDR1 is SEHNR and CDR2 FQNEAQ (reference sequence). The CDR3 is 15 residues long. The CDR3: CASSFAKAESYEQYF. CDR3 sequence (DNA): TGTGCCAGCAGCTTCGCTAAGGCGGAGTCCTACGAGCAGTACTTC.